The clone carrying this T cell receptor (beta chain) was observed once. The data originate from a study of blood T cell repertoires in COVID-19. Study at large: COVID-19 samples collected from the United States, Italy and Spain covered acute and convalescent phases. PBMCs, B-cell-depleted T cells, or T cells provided the cDNA or gDNA that made up the material.

Authors' methods: Researchers report that nucleated cell counts were estimated from reference gene primer amplification. Libraries were prepared by immunoSEQ multiplex PCR; TCRdb keeps only in-frame clonotypes and omits some of them. V, J and clone size are those of that table, while D and trimming were read from the DNA. Found here are approximately 200,000 clones, about 86% of them singletons; the top ten hold 2% to 2.5%. Sequenced: peripheral blood. The TCR originated in a woman between 50 and 59 years old with acute or convalescent COVID-19.

CDR3 protein: CASSGDRGNYGYTF. The CDR3 DNA reads as TGTGCCAGTAGTGGAGACAGGGGAAACTATGGCTACACCTTC. The chain carries TRBV19 and TRBJ1-2; 8 bases match TRBD1. V was pared by 5 bases and J by 2 bases, with 4 bases of the junction left unmatched. The CDR3 has 14 residues. Germline CDR1 and CDR2: LNHDA and SQIVND (reference sequence).